These T cell receptor beta chains were read from a single sample in a study of neoadjuvant anti-PD-1 for oral cavity cancer. Only in-frame clones appear in the TCRdb table, and some are missing; sequencing was by immunoSEQ multiplex PCR. The sample has roughly 14,000 clones, 70% to 75% seen once. This specimen was PBMCs, taken before nivolumab (anti-PD-1) treatment. These receptors all stem from a person between 35 and 79 years old with oral cavity squamous cell carcinoma. The CDR3 runs from the conserved cysteine through the conserved F or W. Each record gives: V gene, J gene, CDR3 protein.

>TRBV2|TRBJ1-3
CASQGSGNTIYF
>TRBV7-6|TRBJ2-2
CATGRADTGELFF
>TRBV28|TRBJ2-5
CASRDRFQETQYF
>TRBV29-1|TRBJ2-7
CSVEGRAGADYEQYF
>TRBV7-9|TRBJ1-1
CASSPTLNTEAFF
>TRBV6-4|TRBJ2-3
CASSTGSLGDTQYF
>TRBV5-6|TRBJ2-1
CASSWKWDRSYNEQFF
>TRBV11-3|TRBJ1-2
CASSLPSDYGYTF
>TRBV5-1|TRBJ2-1
CASSLVLGGEQFF
>TRBV19|TRBJ2-6
CASSGFGGANVLTF
>TRBV5-1|TRBJ2-3
CASSSGQRLTDTQYF
>TRBV5-4|TRBJ1-2
CASSFRTGGYTF
>TRBV11-2|TRBJ1-3
CASSYRQGGGNTIYF
>TRBV28|TRBJ1-2
CASSQWGGGYTF
>TRBV6-5|TRBJ2-7
CASSYSFLGSYEQYF
>TRBV6-5|TRBJ1-1
CASSYSGSPMVTEAFF
>TRBV19|TRBJ2-3
CASSRSRADTQYF
>TRBV5-1|TRBJ2-7
CASSKGDRSYEQYF
>TRBV4-2|TRBJ1-3
CASSQYQTGGAGNTIYF
>TRBV5-6|TRBJ1-5
CASSLGGTGVYKGQPQHF
>TRBV19|TRBJ2-3
CASSMEGRSTDTQYF
>TRBV7-6|TRBJ2-7
CASSWGRTEEQYF
>TRBV20-1|TRBJ2-3
CSANTDTQYF
>TRBV6-1|TRBJ1-2
CASSGLQGYGYTF
>TRBV6-6|TRBJ1-2
CASSTGQAGYGYTF
>TRBV5-4|TRBJ2-3
CASSLGGPSTDTQYF
>TRBV2|TRBJ1-1
CASSGQGFGEAFF
>TRBV19|TRBJ2-3
CASSIWASKDQDTQYF
>TRBV6-6|TRBJ2-7
CASRAPGQGTYEQYF
>TRBV30|TRBJ1-5
CAWSVPPQPQHF
>TRBV6-5|TRBJ1-1
CASSYSRGDTEAFF
>TRBV4-1|TRBJ2-1
CASSQEYGTTAGNEQFF
>TRBV30|TRBJ1-2
CAWTDAVKSGYTF